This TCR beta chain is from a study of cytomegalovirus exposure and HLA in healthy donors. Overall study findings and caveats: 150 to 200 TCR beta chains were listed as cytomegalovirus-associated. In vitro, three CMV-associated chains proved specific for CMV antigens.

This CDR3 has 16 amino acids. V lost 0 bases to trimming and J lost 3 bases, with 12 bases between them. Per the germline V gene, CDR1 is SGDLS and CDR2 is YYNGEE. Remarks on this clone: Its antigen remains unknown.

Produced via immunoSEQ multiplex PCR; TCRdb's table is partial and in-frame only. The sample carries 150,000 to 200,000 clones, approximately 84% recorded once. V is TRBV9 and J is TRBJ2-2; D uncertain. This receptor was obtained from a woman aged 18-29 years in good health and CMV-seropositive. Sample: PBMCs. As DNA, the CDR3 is TGTGCCAGCAGCGTAGCTCCTAGATCAGACACCGGGGAGCTGTTTTTT. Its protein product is CASSVAPRSDTGELFF.